This T cell receptor (beta chain) was sequenced during a study of blood T cell repertoires in COVID-19. Study overall: T cells, B-cell-depleted T cells, or PBMCs provided the cDNA or gDNA that served as material.

Generated by immunoSEQ multiplex PCR, the TCRdb table keeps only in-frame clones and is missing some. The sample has a few hundred thousand clones, roughly 84% seen once. Germline values: CDR1 LNHNV, CDR2 YYDKDF (reference sequence). CDR3 length: 16 residues. V was pared by 1 base and J by 5 bases, with 7 bases of the junction left unmatched. V gene TRBV15 combines with J gene TRBJ2-5; the match to TRBD2 covers 10 bases. The receptor comes from a woman aged 35 to 49 who had recovered from COVID-19. The material sequenced was PBMCs or T cells enriched from blood (not recorded which). DNA for the CDR3: TGTGCCACCAGCAGAGGAACTAGCGGGACTTGGGAGACCCAGTACTTC. Protein: CATSRGTSGTWETQYF. Filled out from reference TRBV15 and TRBJ2-5, the complete variable domain reads DAMVIQNPRYQVTQFGKPVTLSCSQTLNHNVMYWYQQKSSQAPKLLFHYYDKDFNNEADTPDNFQSRRPNTSFCFLDIRSPGLGDTAMYLCATSRGTSGTWETQYFGPGTRLLVL.